The 4 T cell receptor beta chains below were found in one sample sequenced in a study of control samples from healthy donors and cancer patients. Assay used: immunoSEQ multiplex PCR; TCRdb lists only in-frame clones, some missing. The sample has under 150,000 clones; 85% to 95% are singletons. Sequencing used PBMCs. The receptor set was obtained from a man in his fifties with head and neck cancer.

The chain uses TRBV7-9 and TRBJ1-6, with no clear D. This CDR3 has 15 amino acids. Germline V gene data show CDR1 as SEHNR and CDR2 as FQNEAQ (reference sequence). Trimming removed 1 base at V and 7 bases at J, with 11 bases between. The CDR3 here is CASSLDGVPNSPLHF. The CDR3 DNA follows: TGTGCCAGCAGCTTAGATGGGGTCCCCAATTCACCCCTCCACTTT.

The J gene is TRBJ2-2, the V gene TRBV18; D not resolved. V was clipped by 0 bases and J by 1 base, with 9 bases between them. Germline CDR1 KGHSH, CDR2 LQKENI. This CDR3 comprises 16 residues. This chain's CDR3 is CASSPPNHQNTGELFF. The CDR3 coding sequence is TGTGCCAGCTCACCACCGAACCACCAGAACACCGGGGAGCTGTTTTTT.

The chain recombines TRBV6-2 or TRBV6-3 with TRBJ2-1; TRBD2 matches at 11 bases. J gave up 5 bases and V 4 bases, and 4 bases lay outside the gene matches. There are 15 residues in the CDR3. CDR1 MNHEY and CDR2 SVGEGT come from the germline V gene. The CDR3 DNA reads TGTGCCAGCAGTTTTCTAGCGGGGGGAAACAATGAGCAGTTCTTC. Protein: CASSFLAGGNNEQFF.

The J gene is TRBJ2-7, the V gene TRBV2; 10 bases are shared with TRBD1. The junction had 9 bases not matched to a gene; V was cut back by 5 bases and J by 5 bases. CDR3 length: 15 residues. Per the germline V gene, CDR1 is SNHLY and CDR2 is FYNNEI. CDR3 amino acids: CASSPATGGRDEQYF. CDR3 bases: TGTGCCAGCAGTCCTGCGACAGGGGGCAGGGACGAGCAGTACTTC.